Presented here are 20 T cell receptor beta chains from one specimen sequenced in a study of blood T cell repertoires in COVID-19 (dated by TCRdb to 2020 to 2022). Libraries came from the immunoSEQ multiplex PCR assay. Sourced from immuneACCESS, this table was stored by TCRdb with only in-frame sequences that have V and J called. A share of the clones is absent; for the studies checked, an unresolved V gene accounts for under half, and the remainder has no known explanation. In all, the sample holds about 68,000 clones, and roughly 90% of those were seen once. The ten biggest clones cover less than 9% of the sample. The specimen sequenced was peripheral blood. The receptors come from a human donor in a cohort sampled during active COVID-19.

The chain links TRBV5-1 to TRBJ2-3, with TRBD2 matching over 14 bases. V lost 6 bases and J lost 2; bases outside the gene matches: 5. The CDR3 is made up of 16 amino acids. Germline loops: CDR1 SGHRS, CDR2 YFSETQ. CDR3 nucleotide sequence: TGCGCCAGCAACGGACTAGCGGGGGGCTTCACAGATACGCAGTATTTT. It codes for CASNGLAGGFTDTQYF.

The rearrangement uses TRBV29-1 and TRBJ2-1, with 10 bases lining up with TRBD1. This CDR3 is built from 18 residues. Germline V lookup: CDR1 SQVTM, CDR2 ANQGSEA. V trimming: 1 base; J trimming: 1 base; junction bases outside the gene matches: 10. The CDR3, as DNA: TGCAGCGTTGAAGGGGGGACAGGGGCCACTTTTTCCTACAATGAGCAGTTCTTC. Its translation is CSVEGGTGATFSYNEQFF.

The chain combines TRBV7-2 with TRBJ2-5; 8 bases map to TRBD1. CDR1 SGHTA and CDR2 FQGNSA come from the germline V gene. The trim removed 4 bases at V and 1 base at J, leaving 5 bases unmatched. The CDR3 is 15 amino acids. The CDR3 loop reads CASSSPGQGQETQYF. CDR3 nucleotide sequence: TGTGCCAGCAGCTCCCCAGGACAGGGCCAAGAGACCCAGTACTTC.

The chain couples TRBV5-4 to TRBJ2-7; a weak D match, TRBD2 (6 bases). CDR3 length: 15 residues. The germline V gene encodes CDR1 SGHNT and CDR2 YYREEE (reference sequence). V was clipped by 10 bases and J by 5 bases, with 25 bases between them. In nucleotides, the CDR3 is TGTGCCGGCGCTGCGTGGGGACTCCAACGGGACGAGCAGTACTTC. Protein sequence: CAGAAWGLQRDEQYF.

The genes are TRBV30 and TRBJ2-7; maybe TRBD2 (6 bases). The germline V gene encodes CDR1 GTSNPN and CDR2 SVGIG (reference sequence). The CDR3 is made up of 12 amino acids. V dropped 2 bases and J dropped 3 bases, with 8 bases sitting between them. CDR3 nucleotide sequence: TGTGCCTGGAGTACCGGGAGCTACGAGCAGTACTTC. This gives the protein CAWSTGSYEQYF.

The chain uses TRBV6-5 and TRBJ1-2; TRBD1 is a possible D gene (5 bases). The CDR3 is made up of 13 amino acids. The V gene's germline CDR1 is MNHEY and CDR2 SVGAGI. V dropped 6 bases and J dropped 8 bases, with 16 bases sitting between them. CDR3 protein: CASRLTGPGGYTF. CDR3 in DNA: TGTGCCAGCAGGCTTACAGGCCCAGGGGGCTACACCTTC.

This rearrangement joins TRBV7-8 to TRBJ2-1; 9 bases agree with TRBD1. Looked up from germline, CDR1 is SGHVS and CDR2 is FQNEAQ. The CDR3 has 15 residues. Trimming cost V 5 bases and J 4 bases; bases outside gene matches: 6. CDR3 nucleotide sequence: TGTGCCAGCAGCCTTACAGGGGGCTTGTACAATGAGCAGTTCTTC. It yields the protein CASSLTGGLYNEQFF.

The rearrangement uses TRBV3-1 (or the pseudogene TRBV3-2) and TRBJ2-2; no clear D. There are 15 residues in the CDR3. V was clipped by 1 base and J by 5 bases, with 11 bases between them. Germline CDR1 and CDR2: LGHDT and YNNKEL (reference sequence). CDR3 protein: CASSQVLLSTGELFF. The CDR3 coding sequence is TGTGCCAGCAGCCAAGTGCTACTATCGACCGGGGAGCTGTTTTTT.

The V and J genes are TRBV7-2 and TRBJ1-2, with unresolved D. The CDR3 is 13 amino acids. V was shortened by 6 bases and J by 1 base, with 9 bases between the two germline ends. Germline CDR1 and CDR2: SGHTA and FQGNSA. The CDR3 region is CASSLSLNYGYTF. The DNA of the CDR3 is TGTGCCAGCAGTCTCAGTCTTAACTATGGCTACACCTTC.

This chain links TRBV5-5 with TRBJ2-2, with TRBD2 identical over 15 bases. The germline V gene has CDR1 SGHKS and CDR2 YYEKEE (reference sequence). Trimming cost V 4 bases and J 4 bases; bases outside gene matches: 8. CDR3 size: 18 residues. CDR3 nucleotide sequence: TGTGCCAGCAGCCACGGACTAGCGGGGGGGCTCGGCACCGGGGAGCTGTTTTTT. Translated: CASSHGLAGGLGTGELFF.

This rearrangement joins TRBV27 to TRBJ1-2; 7 nucleotides align to TRBD1. The CDR3 consists of 13 residues. The junction had 2 bases not matched to a gene; V was cut back by 5 bases and J by 2 bases. CDR1 is MNHEY, CDR2 SMNVEV, per germline (reference sequence). In DNA form, the CDR3 reads TGTGCCAGCAGTGGAGGGGGCAACTATGGCTACACCTTC. It specifies CASSGGGNYGYTF.

In regard to this clone: The junction does not match germline at one end; this may be a read error. The chain has TRBV11-2 and TRBJ2-3; 7 bases map to TRBD2. Germline CDR1 is SGHAT and CDR2 is FQNNGV. This CDR3 contains 15 residues. The DNA for the CDR3 is TGTGCCAGCAACCCTACAGCGGGGAGCACATATACGCAGTATTTT. Translated, it gives CASNPTAGSTYTQYF.

The chain has TRBV6-5 and TRBJ1-5; the D gene is possibly TRBD1 (5 bases). Germline values: CDR1 MNHEY, CDR2 SVGAGI. There are 15 residues in the CDR3. V was pared by 6 bases and J by 3 bases, with 15 bases between. The CDR3 reads CASRTTGLDNQPQHF. Here the CDR3 DNA reads TGTGCCAGCAGGACGACGGGACTTGACAATCAGCCCCAGCATTTT.

The chain links TRBV2 to TRBJ1-4, with D tentatively TRBD1 (6 bases). Germline V gene sequence: CDR1 SNHLY, CDR2 FYNNEI. This CDR3 region has 14 residues. The V end was cut by 5 bases, the J end by 1 base, with 8 bases between. The DNA for the CDR3 is TGTGCCAGCAGTTCACAGGGAACTAATGAAAAACTGTTTTTT. Translating gives CASSSQGTNEKLFF.

The chain uses TRBV27 and TRBJ2-3; the D gene is possibly TRBD2 (6 bases). This CDR3 has 18 residues. Trimming stripped 4 bases from V and 4 bases from J, with 24 bases between. Germline V gene sequence: CDR1 MNHEY, CDR2 SMNVEV (reference sequence). The chain's CDR3 is CASSYNPPSSSEADTQYF. The CDR3 bases are TGTGCCAGCAGTTACAATCCCCCCTCGTCTAGCGAGGCAGATACGCAGTATTTT.

The chain is built from TRBV27 and TRBJ2-3; no clear D. Germline-derived CDR1 and CDR2 are MNHEY and SMNVEV (reference sequence). The CDR3 runs 12 residues. The ends were cut back, 5 bases at V and 4 bases at J, with 7 bases in the middle. CDR3 DNA: TGTGCCAGCAGTCGGCAGGCAGATACGCAGTATTTT. This sequence encodes CASSRQADTQYF.

This sequence joins TRBV10-1 and TRBJ2-3, with unresolved D. The CDR3 extends over 13 amino acids. The germline gives CDR1 WNHNN, CDR2 SYGVQD (reference sequence). V was shortened by 6 bases and J by 6 bases, with 13 bases between the two germline ends. The DNA for the CDR3 is TGCGCCAGCAGCCCCACCGTAGCCGATACGCAGTATTTT. Translated, it gives CASSPTVADTQYF.

This sequence joins TRBV6-6 and TRBJ1-3, with a weak D call TRBD1 (5 bases). The CDR3 contains 16 residues. The germline V gene encodes CDR1 MNHNY and CDR2 SVGAGI (reference sequence). V gave up 8 bases and J gave up 0 bases, with 17 bases separating them. The CDR3 is CASRLGPSYSGNTIYF. DNA of the CDR3: TGTGCCAGCCGACTGGGGCCAAGCTACTCTGGAAACACCATATATTTT.

CDR3 in amino acids: CASSPRGGSYEQYF. The CDR3 coding sequence is TGTGCCAGCAGTCCGCGGGGGGGATCCTACGAGCAGTACTTC. The chain links TRBV6-6 to TRBJ2-7; 9 nucleotides agree with TRBD2. Per the germline V gene, CDR1 is MNHNY and CDR2 is SVGAGI (reference sequence). The CDR3 has 14 amino acids. The J segment lost 1 base and the V segment lost 5 bases, leaving 3 bases of the junction unmatched.

J is TRBJ2-7 and V is TRBV19, with D maybe TRBD2 (5 bases). The CDR3 contains 14 residues. Germline loops: CDR1 LNHDA, CDR2 SQIVND (reference sequence). The V end lost 3 bases, the J end lost 2 bases, and 11 bases lay between the germline ends. The CDR3 nucleotides read TGTGCCAGTAGTATGGTCGGGATGGCCTACGAGCAGTACTTC. Protein: CASSMVGMAYEQYF. Looking up the rest from reference TRBV19 and TRBJ2-7 gives the full variable domain: DGGITQSPKYLFRKEGQNVTLSCEQNLNHDAMYWYRQDPGQGLRLIYYSQIVNDFQKGDIAEGYSVSREKKESFPLTVTSAQKNPTAFYLCASSMVGMAYEQYFGPGTRLTVT.